Below, 8 T cell receptor beta chains from the same sample are listed, as sequenced in a study of T cell repertoires in ileal Crohn's disease. Sample time point: neoterminal ileum biopsy at postoperative endoscopy, about 6 months after surgery. Sequenced by immunoSEQ multiplex PCR; TCRdb stores in-frame clones only, minus some. Among about 7,200 clones listed, 60% to 75% were seen once. Sequenced input: ileal tissue. These receptors were obtained from an adult with Crohn's disease.

V and J are TRBV18 and TRBJ2-7, with 11 positions matching TRBD1. The CDR3 runs 14 residues. Looked up from germline, CDR1 is KGHSH and CDR2 is LQKENI. V was pared by 3 bases and J by 6 bases, with 4 bases of the junction left unmatched. The CDR3 is CASSPRTGGVEQYF. The CDR3 region has the DNA TGTGCCAGCTCACCTAGGACAGGGGGCGTCGAGCAGTACTTC. The whole variable domain, filled in from reference TRBV18 and TRBJ2-7, reads NAGVMQNPRHLVRRRGQEARLRCSPMKGHSHVYWYRQLPEEGLKFMVYLQKENIIDESGMPKERFSAEFPKEGPSILRIQQVVRGDSAAYFCASSPRTGGVEQYFGPGTRLTVT.

This chain uses TRBV28 with TRBJ1-2; no clear D. Trimming took off 8 bases at V and 4 bases at J, with 11 bases between the two ends. CDR3 length equals 12 residues. In germline, CDR1 is MDHEN, CDR2 SYDVKM. CDR3 sequence reads: CASGLPPYGYTF. The CDR3 nucleotides are TGTGCCAGCGGCCTCCCCCCCTATGGCTACACCTTC.

The chain recombines TRBV5-4 with TRBJ2-5, with 8 bases matching TRBD1. Germline V gene sequence: CDR1 SGHNT, CDR2 YYREEE (reference sequence). The length of the CDR3 is 14 residues. The V and J ends lost 1 base and 5 bases, in that order; junction bases with no gene match: 4. The CDR3 here is CASSLQGAYETQYF. The CDR3, as DNA: TGTGCCAGCAGCTTGCAGGGGGCATACGAGACCCAGTACTTC.

The chain recombines TRBV6-4 with TRBJ1-2; 7 bases are a match to TRBD1. CDR1 and CDR2 (germline): MRHNA, SNTAGT. This CDR3 is built from 15 residues. The V gene end was trimmed by 6 bases and the J gene end by 8 bases; junction bases not matched to a gene: 15. CDR3 region: CASSARDRPFGGYTF. The CDR3 nucleotides are TGTGCCAGCAGCGCCCGGGACAGACCCTTCGGGGGCTACACCTTC.

The CDR3 is CASSIQRDAEQYF. The CDR3 DNA sequence: TGTGCCAGCAGCATTCAGCGGGACGCCGAGCAGTACTTC. J is TRBJ2-7 and V is TRBV7-8; 7 nucleotides line up with TRBD2. This CDR3 contains 13 residues. Germline assignment: CDR1 SGHVS and CDR2 FQNEAQ. Trimming took 5 bases from V and 6 from J; bases not matched to a gene: 7.

The J gene is TRBJ2-3, the V gene TRBV6-6, with 10 bases aligning to TRBD1. The CDR3 runs to 14 residues. J was trimmed by 11 bases and V by 5 bases; bases with no gene match: 10. Germline V gene lookup returns CDR1 MNHNY and CDR2 SVGAGI (reference sequence). In DNA form, the CDR3 reads TGTGCCAGCAGTCAAGCTTCCGGGACAGGGGAGCAGTATTTT. Its protein is CASSQASGTGEQYF.

This clone was found once. The chain recombines TRBV7-2 with TRBJ1-3; D uncertain. The CDR3 contains 16 residues. V was pared by 5 bases and J by 7 bases, with 21 bases between. Germline values: CDR1 SGHTA, CDR2 FQGNSA. The CDR3 DNA sequence: TGTGCCAGCAGCCTTAGTCCTTCGGGAGGCGCGAACACCATATATTTT. Its protein is CASSLSPSGGANTIYF.

This rearrangement joins TRBV6-5 to TRBJ2-7, with D possibly TRBD2 on 5 matching bases. CDR3 length equals 15 residues. The V gene's germline CDR1 is MNHEY and CDR2 SVGAGI. V was shortened by 6 bases and J by 0 bases, with 15 bases between the two germline ends. The DNA of the CDR3 is TGTGCCAGCAGACCCGCTTTGGGGAGCTCCTACGAGCAGTACTTC. Residues: CASRPALGSSYEQYF.